The TCR beta chain under discussion was sequenced for a study of OX40 agonist ivuxolimab in advanced cancers. Germline trimming cut 4 bases from V and 2 bases from J; bases unmatched to any gene: 6. The CDR3 totals 16 residues. CDR1 and CDR2 (germline): SGHRS, YFSETQ. Sequencing used immunoSEQ multiplex PCR; TCRdb keeps in-frame clones, though not all of them. The sample lists 70,000 or so clones, around 88% occurring once. The gene calls are TRBV5-1 and TRBJ2-7, with 13 bases that match TRBD2. Sequences were derived from CD4+ or CD8+ T cells sorted from blood, sampled in a trial of the OX40 agonist ivuxolimab. The origin of this receptor is an adult with an advanced solid tumor such as melanoma, head and neck, liver or kidney cancer. In nucleotides, the CDR3 is TGCGCCAGCAGCAGAACGACTAGCGGGAGGACCTACGAGCAGTACTTC. It encodes CASSRTTSGRTYEQYF.